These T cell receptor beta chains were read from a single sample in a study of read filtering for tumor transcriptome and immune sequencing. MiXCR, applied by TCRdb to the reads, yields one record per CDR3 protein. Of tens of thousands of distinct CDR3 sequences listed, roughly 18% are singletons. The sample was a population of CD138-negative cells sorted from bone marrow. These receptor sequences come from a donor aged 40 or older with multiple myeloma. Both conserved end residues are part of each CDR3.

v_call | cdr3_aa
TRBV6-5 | CASSYSIQGNTEAFF
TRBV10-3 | CAISGQGGSGEQYF
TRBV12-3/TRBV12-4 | CASSLTGGRDTEAFF
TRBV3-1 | CASSQGLAVSGELFF
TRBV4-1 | CASSLRDRGEGIQYF
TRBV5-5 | CVSSLNPDSPPPF
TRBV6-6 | CASHGGLAKETQYF
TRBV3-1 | CASSQDGAGSDTQYF
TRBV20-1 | CSAEEGDSEQYF
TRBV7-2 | CASSLRTNTGELFF
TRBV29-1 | CSSNRPGGATDTQYF
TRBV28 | CASKGPYTWDEQFF
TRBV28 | CASRYGQGDLRGTEAFF
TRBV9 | CASSPGGPYNERFF
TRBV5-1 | CASSPRTRTSSYNEQFF
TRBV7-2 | CSSSLNGGGYYEQYF
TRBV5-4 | CASSPARDGVRNNEQFF
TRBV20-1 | CSATVTGAWQPRHF
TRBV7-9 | CASSAGAKNIQYF
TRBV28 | CASSTPGGAFF
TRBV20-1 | CSAITSGRTNEQFF
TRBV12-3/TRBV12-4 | CASSKPGGGGFGELFF
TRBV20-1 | CSAVSGTGTSTDTQYF
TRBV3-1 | CASSLEGSGANVLTF
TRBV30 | CAWGIGQANQETQYF
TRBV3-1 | CASSQGTGETQYF
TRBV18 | CASSPRGGGGNEQFF
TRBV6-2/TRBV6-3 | CTSRGMNTEAFF
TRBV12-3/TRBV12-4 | CASSNPGTGTYNEQFF
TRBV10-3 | CAIGFGNEQFF
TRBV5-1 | CASSTGTGGQPQHF
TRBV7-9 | CASSTDRARDEKLFF
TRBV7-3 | CASSSFRDSLSYEQYF
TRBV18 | CASSGQLNTEAFF
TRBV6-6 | CASRSHESPGNTIYF
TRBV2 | CASKDVSYGYTF
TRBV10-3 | CANSGTSGENEQFF
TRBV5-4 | CASSLVVKDSRTGELFF
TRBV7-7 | CASSLYLLGEQFF
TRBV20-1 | CSASPEGEQFF
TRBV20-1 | CSAVGTALSGNTIYF
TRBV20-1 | CSARESLAGKYSYNEQFF
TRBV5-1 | CASSPGRLQRGDEEFF
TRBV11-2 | CASGGGNTGELFF
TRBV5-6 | CASSIQGVMNTEAFF
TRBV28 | CASSFMGFSNQPQHF
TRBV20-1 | CSAHRVSGANVLTF
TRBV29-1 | CSVEGKGIEQFF
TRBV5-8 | CASSLAFKQNTEAFF
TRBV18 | CASSPLGVYEQYF
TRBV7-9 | CASSLLTGTTNTGELFF
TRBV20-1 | CSARSLENRGRGEQYF
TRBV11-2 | CASSLGSPRETQYF
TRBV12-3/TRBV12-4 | CASSSPGTQYF
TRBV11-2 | CASSPGQSSNQPQHF
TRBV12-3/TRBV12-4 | CASTRSGLAGVGDTQYF
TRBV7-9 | CASSLEGTPTGELFF
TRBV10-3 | CAISEVRAPNHEQFF
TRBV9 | CASSPLGESNEKLFF
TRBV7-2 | CASSLVGESYSEQFF